This T cell receptor (beta chain) was recovered during a study of blood T cell repertoires in COVID-19. Background on the study: Acute-phase and convalescent COVID-19 samples originated in the United States, Italy and Spain. The analysed material was cDNA or gDNA that came from T cells, B-cell-depleted T cells, or PBMCs.

Per the original methods: From reference gene primer amplification, estimates of nucleated cell counts were derived. TCRdb's copy holds only in-frame clones and misses some; the assay was immunoSEQ multiplex PCR. That table gives V, J and clone size, and the DNA gave D and trimming. The sample lists some 90,000 clones; roughly 87% were seen once. CDR1 and CDR2 from the germline V gene are SEHNR and FQNEAQ (reference sequence). V was trimmed by 7 bases and J by 0 bases, leaving 13 bases between them. The CDR3 extends over 15 amino acids. Seattle patient enrollment occurred during active infection, with longitudinal follow-up thereafter.

V is TRBV7-9 and J is TRBJ1-3; TRBD1 might be the D (5 bases). The sequenced material came from peripheral blood. This receptor was obtained from a woman aged 55-70 years with COVID-19, enrolled during active disease. The CDR3 is CASTPRTNSGNTIYF. In DNA form, the CDR3 reads TGTGCCAGCACCCCAAGGACAAACTCTGGAAACACCATATATTTT.